This T cell receptor beta chain was captured in a study of metastatic and nonmetastatic thyroid tumors. Each patient came to thyroid surgery without any prior treatment (of any kind). The CDR3 runs 15 residues. The germline V and J ends were trimmed by 0 bases and 2 bases, with 8 bases remaining between them. Germline CDR1 and CDR2: MNHNY and SVGAGI (reference sequence). Ten or more counts support this clone. MiXCR re-clonotyped the PCR reads for TCRdb. This sample carries around 31,000 clones, approximately 16% of them seen once, and the ten largest clones take 19%. This sequence was found in a male donor with papillary thyroid cancer or a benign thyroid nodule (not recorded which). Some clones in this sample may be carry-over from other donors' samples. The chain employs TRBV6-6 and TRBJ1-5, with D maybe TRBD1 (5 bases). The sample was blood. CDR3 sequence (DNA): TGTGCCAGCAGTTACTCGATACAGGGCAATCAGCCCCAGCATTTT. Amino acid sequence: CASSYSIQGNQPQHF.